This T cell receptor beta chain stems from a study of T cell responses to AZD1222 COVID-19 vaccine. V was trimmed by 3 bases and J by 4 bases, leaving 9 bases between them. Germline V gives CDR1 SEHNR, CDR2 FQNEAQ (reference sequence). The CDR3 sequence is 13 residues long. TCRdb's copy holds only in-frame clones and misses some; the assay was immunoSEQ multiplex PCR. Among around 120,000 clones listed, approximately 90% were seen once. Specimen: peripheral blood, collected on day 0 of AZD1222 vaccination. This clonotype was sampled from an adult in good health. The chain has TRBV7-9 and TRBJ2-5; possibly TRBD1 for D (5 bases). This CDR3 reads CASSFGQIETQYF. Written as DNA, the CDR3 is TGTGCCAGCAGCTTCGGACAAATAGAGACCCAGTACTTC.